This T cell receptor beta chain is from a study of blood T cells in healthy people across ages. Study-wide results and limits: Across samples, TCR beta diversity tracked strongly with naive T cell percentage.

This CDR3 spans 15 amino acids. V shed 4 bases and J shed 0 bases, with 11 bases lying between them. Germline lookup yields CDR1 SGHTA and CDR2 FQGNSA. This clonotype was picked up many times. Its antigen is not known. Total RNA extracted from each sample amounted to at least 5 micrograms. A second PCR of roughly 7 to 11 cycles used a sample-barcoded 5' primer and a J-beta primer mix. TCRdb redid the calling of the 5' RACE reads with MiXCR, one entry per CDR3 protein. Of about 1.5 million distinct CDR3 sequences detected, approximately 42% appear once; the ten largest clones hold approximately 4%. The sequenced sample was blood. This chain links TRBV7-2 with TRBJ2-3; D unresolved. This sequence originates from a woman under 30 in good health. The CDR3 DNA follows: TGTGCCAGCAGCTCCCCTCGCCCTAGCACAGATACGCAGTATTTT. Its protein is CASSSPRPSTDTQYF.